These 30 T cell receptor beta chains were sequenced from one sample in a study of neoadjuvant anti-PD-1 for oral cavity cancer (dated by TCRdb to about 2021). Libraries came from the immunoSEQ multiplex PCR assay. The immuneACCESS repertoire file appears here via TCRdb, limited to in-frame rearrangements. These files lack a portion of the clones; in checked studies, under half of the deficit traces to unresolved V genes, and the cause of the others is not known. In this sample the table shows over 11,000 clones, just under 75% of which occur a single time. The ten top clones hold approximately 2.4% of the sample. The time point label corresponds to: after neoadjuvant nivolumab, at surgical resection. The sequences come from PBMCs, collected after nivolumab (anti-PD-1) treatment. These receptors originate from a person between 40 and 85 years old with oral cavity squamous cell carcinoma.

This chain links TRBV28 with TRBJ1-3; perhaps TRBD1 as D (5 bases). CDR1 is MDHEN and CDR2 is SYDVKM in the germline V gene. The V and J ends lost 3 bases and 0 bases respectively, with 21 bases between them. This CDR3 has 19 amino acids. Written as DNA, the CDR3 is TGTGCCAGCAGTTTCCCAATGGGACGCCTGACTTCCTCTGGAAACACCATATATTTT. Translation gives CASSFPMGRLTSSGNTIYF. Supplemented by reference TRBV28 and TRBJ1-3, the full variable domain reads DVKVTQSSRYLVKRTGEKVFLECVQDMDHENMFWYRQDPGLGLRLIYFSYDVKMKEKGDIPEGYSVSREKKERFSLILESASTNQTSMYLCASSFPMGRLTSSGNTIYFGEGSWLTVV.

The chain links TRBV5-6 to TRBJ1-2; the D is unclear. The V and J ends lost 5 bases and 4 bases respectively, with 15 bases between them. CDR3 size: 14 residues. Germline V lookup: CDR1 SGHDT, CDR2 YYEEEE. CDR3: CASSGVENLYGYTF. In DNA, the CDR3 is TGTGCCAGCAGTGGTGTGGAGAACCTCTATGGCTACACCTTC. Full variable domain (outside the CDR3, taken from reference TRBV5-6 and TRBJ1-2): DAGVTQSPTHLIKTRGQQVTLRCSPKSGHDTVSWYQQALGQGPQFIFQYYEEEERQRGNFPDRFSGHQFPNYSSELNVNALLLGDSALYLCASSGVENLYGYTFGSGTRLTVV.

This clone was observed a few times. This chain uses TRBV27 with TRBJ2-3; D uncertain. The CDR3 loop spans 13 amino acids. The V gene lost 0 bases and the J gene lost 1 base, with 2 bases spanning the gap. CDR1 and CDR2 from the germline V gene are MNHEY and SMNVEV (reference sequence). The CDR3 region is CASSLSRTDTQYF. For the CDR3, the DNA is TGTGCCAGCAGTTTATCGCGCACAGATACGCAGTATTTT.

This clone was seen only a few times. The CDR3 DNA follows: TGTGCTCGCAGGGAAGGGGAGTTTGGTGAAGCTTTCTTT. Amino acid sequence: CARREGEFGEAFF. This chain connects TRBV30 to TRBJ1-1; possible D gene TRBD1, 5 bases. The germline gives CDR1 GTSNPN, CDR2 SVGIG (reference sequence). The CDR3 sequence is 13 residues long.

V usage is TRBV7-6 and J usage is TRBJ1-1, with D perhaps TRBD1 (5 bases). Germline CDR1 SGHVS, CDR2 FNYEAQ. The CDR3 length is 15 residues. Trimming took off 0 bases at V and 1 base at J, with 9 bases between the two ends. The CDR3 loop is CASSLASQGNTEAFF. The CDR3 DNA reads TGTGCCAGCAGCTTAGCTTCGCAGGGGAACACTGAAGCTTTCTTT.

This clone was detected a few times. The CDR3 DNA reads TGTGCCAGCAGCCCCGGACAGGGGTCCACTGAAGCTTTCTTT. As protein: CASSPGQGSTEAFF. The chain employs TRBV5-5 and TRBJ1-1; 9 bases agree with TRBD1. The germline V gene encodes CDR1 SGHKS and CDR2 YYEKEE (reference sequence). V was clipped by 4 bases and J by 4 bases; unmatched bases: 5. The CDR3 totals 14 residues.

CDR3 DNA sequence: TGTGCCAGCAGTGAAGAGCTACTCTACAATGAGCAGTTCTTC. Encoded protein: CASSEELLYNEQFF. This chain connects TRBV6-4 to TRBJ2-1, with D hard to call. CDR1 and CDR2 (germline): MRHNA, SNTAGT. There are 14 residues in the CDR3. Trimming left V 3 bases short and J 3 bases short, with 9 bases between.

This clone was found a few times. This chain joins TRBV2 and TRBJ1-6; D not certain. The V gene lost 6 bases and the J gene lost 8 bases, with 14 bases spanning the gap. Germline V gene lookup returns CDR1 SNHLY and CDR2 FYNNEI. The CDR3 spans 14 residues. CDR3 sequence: CASRIRRNDSPLHF. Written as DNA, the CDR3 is TGTGCCAGCAGAATAAGGAGAAACGATTCACCCCTCCACTTT.

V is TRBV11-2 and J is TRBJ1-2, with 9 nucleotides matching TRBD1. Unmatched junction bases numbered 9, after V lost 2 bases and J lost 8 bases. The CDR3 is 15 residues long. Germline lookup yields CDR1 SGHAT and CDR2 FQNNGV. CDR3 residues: CASSLTRTGDGGYTF. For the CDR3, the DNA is TGTGCCAGCAGCTTAACCCGGACAGGGGACGGCGGCTACACCTTC. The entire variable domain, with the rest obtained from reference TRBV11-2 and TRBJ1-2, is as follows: EAGVAQSPRYKIIEKRQSVAFWCNPISGHATLYWYQQILGQGPKLLIQFQNNGVVDDSQLPKDRFSAERLKGVDSTLKIQPAKLEDSAVYLCASSLTRTGDGGYTFGSGTRLTVV.

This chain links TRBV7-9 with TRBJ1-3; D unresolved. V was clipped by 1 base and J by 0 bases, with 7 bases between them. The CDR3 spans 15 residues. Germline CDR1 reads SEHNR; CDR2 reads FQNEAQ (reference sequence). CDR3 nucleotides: TGTGCCAGCAGCTTAGACAGTCGCTCTGGAAACACCATATATTTT. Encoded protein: CASSLDSRSGNTIYF. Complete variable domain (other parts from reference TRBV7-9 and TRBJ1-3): DTGVSQNPRHKITKRGQNVTFRCDPISEHNRLYWYRQTLGQGPEFLTYFQNEAQLEKSRLLSDRFSAERPKGSFSTLEIQRTEQGDSAMYLCASSLDSRSGNTIYFGEGSWLTVV.

CDR3 sequence (DNA): TGTGCCAGCAGCACCACCAGGGATTCACCCCTCCACTTT. Its protein product is CASSTTRDSPLHF. This chain joins TRBV7-2 and TRBJ1-6; D is possibly TRBD1 (5 bases). Germline-derived CDR1 and CDR2 are SGHTA and FQGNSA. CDR3 size: 13 residues. V lost 5 bases and J 8 bases, leaving 10 bases between the germline ends. The full variable domain, rest sourced from reference TRBV7-2 and TRBJ1-6, is GAGVSQSPSNKVTEKGKDVELRCDPISGHTALYWYRQSLGQGLEFLIYFQGNSAPDKSGLPSDRFSAERTGGSVSTLTIQRTQQEDSAVYLCASSTTRDSPLHFGNGTRLTVT.

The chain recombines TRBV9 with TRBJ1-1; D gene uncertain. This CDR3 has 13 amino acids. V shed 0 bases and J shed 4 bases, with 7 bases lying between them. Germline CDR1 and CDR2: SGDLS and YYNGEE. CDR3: CASSVARGTEAFF. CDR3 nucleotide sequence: TGTGCCAGCAGCGTAGCTAGAGGCACTGAAGCTTTCTTT.

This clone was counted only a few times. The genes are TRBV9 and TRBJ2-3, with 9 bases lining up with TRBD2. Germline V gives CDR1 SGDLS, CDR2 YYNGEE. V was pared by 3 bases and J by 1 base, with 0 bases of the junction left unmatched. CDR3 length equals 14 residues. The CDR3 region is CASSASGGTDTQYF. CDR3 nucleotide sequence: TGTGCCAGCAGCGCTAGCGGGGGCACAGATACGCAGTATTTT.

CDR3: CASSNKGDTEAFF. In DNA form, the CDR3 reads TGTGCCAGCAGTAATAAAGGGGACACTGAAGCTTTCTTT. V is TRBV6-5 and J is TRBJ1-1, with D possibly matching TRBD1 (5 bases). The germline V gene has CDR1 MNHEY and CDR2 SVGAGI. The germline V and J ends were trimmed by 5 bases and 3 bases, with 10 bases remaining between them. The CDR3 spans 13 residues.

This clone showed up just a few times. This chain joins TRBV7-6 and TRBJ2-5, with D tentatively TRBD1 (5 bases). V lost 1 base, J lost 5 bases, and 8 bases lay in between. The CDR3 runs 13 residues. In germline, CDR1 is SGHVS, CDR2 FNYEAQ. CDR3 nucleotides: TGTGCCAGCAGCTTAGGGGGCCGGGAGACCCAGTACTTC. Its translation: CASSLGGRETQYF.

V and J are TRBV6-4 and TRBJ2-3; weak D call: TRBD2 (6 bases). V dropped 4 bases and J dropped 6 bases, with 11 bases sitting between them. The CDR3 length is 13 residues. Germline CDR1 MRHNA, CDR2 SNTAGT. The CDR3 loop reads CASSAGEADTQYF. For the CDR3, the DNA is TGTGCCAGCAGTGCGGGGGAGGCTGATACGCAGTATTTT.

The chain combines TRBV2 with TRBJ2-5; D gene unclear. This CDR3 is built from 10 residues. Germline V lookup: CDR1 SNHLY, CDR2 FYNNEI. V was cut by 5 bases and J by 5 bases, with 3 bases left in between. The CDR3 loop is CASSLETQYF. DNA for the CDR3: TGTGCCAGCAGTCTGGAGACCCAGTACTTC.

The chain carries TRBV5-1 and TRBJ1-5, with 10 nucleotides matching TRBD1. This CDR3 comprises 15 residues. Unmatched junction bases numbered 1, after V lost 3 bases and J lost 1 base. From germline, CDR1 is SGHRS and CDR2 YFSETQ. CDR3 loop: CASSWTGGSNQPQHF. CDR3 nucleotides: TGCGCCAGCAGCTGGACAGGGGGGAGCAATCAGCCCCAGCATTTT.

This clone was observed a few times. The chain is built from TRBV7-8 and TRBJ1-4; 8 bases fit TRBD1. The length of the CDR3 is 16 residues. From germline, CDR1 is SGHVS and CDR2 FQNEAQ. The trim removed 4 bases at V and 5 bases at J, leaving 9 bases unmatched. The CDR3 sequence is CASSSRLQGGNEKLFF. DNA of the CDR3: TGTGCCAGCAGCTCTAGGTTACAGGGGGGCAATGAAAAACTGTTTTTT.

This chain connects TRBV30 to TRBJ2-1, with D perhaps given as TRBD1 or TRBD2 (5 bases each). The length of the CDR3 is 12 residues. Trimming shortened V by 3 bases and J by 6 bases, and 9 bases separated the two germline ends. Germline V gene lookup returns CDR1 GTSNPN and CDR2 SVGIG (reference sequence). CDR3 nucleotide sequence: TGTGCCTGGAGGGGGCTAGCCAATGAGCAGTTCTTC. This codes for CAWRGLANEQFF.

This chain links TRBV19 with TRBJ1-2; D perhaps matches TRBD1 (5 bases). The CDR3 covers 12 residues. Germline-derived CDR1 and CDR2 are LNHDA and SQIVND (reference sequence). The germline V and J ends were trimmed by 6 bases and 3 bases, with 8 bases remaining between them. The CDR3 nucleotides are TGTGCCAGTAGGGGGGACGACTATGGCTACACCTTC. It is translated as CASRGDDYGYTF.

For the CDR3, the DNA is TGCGCCAGCAGAGTGATTGGAGGGGTAGACACTGAAGCTTTCTTT. The encoded protein is CASRVIGGVDTEAFF. This sequence joins TRBV5-1 and TRBJ1-1; possible D gene TRBD1, 5 bases. Germline CDR1 SGHRS, CDR2 YFSETQ. The V end lost 5 bases, the J end lost 3 bases, and 17 bases lay between the germline ends. This CDR3 is 15 amino acids long.

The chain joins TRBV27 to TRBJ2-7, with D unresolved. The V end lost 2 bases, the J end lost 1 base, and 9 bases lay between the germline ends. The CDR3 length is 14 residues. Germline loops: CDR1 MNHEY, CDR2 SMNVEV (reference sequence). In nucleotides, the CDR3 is TGTGCCAGCAGTTTAGGGTACGGATCCTACGAGCAGTACTTC. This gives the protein CASSLGYGSYEQYF.

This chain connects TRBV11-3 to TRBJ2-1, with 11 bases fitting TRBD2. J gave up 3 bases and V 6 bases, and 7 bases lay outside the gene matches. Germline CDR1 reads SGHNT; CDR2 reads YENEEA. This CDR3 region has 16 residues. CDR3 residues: CASSKGLAGSYNEQFF. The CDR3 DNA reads TGTGCCAGCAGTAAAGGACTAGCGGGCAGCTACAATGAGCAGTTCTTC.

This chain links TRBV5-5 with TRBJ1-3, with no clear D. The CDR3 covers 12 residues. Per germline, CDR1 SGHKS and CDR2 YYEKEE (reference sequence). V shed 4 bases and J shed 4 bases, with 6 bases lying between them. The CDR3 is CASSLEGNTIYF. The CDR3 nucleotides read TGTGCCAGCAGCCTCGAGGGAAACACCATATATTTT. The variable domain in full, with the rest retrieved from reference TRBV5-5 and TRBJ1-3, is DAGVTQSPTHLIKTRGQQVTLRCSPISGHKSVSWYQQVLGQGPQFIFQYYEKEERGRGNFPDRFSARQFPNYSSELNVNALLLGDSALYLCASSLEGNTIYFGEGSWLTVV.

The CDR3 protein is CSVEVMEKLFF. For the CDR3, the DNA is TGCAGCGTTGAAGTAATGGAAAAACTGTTTTTT. The V gene is TRBV29-1, the J gene TRBJ1-4, with unresolved D. The CDR3 has 11 residues. CDR1 and CDR2 from the germline V gene are SQVTM and ANQGSEA. V lost 1 base, J lost 8 bases, and 5 bases lay in between.

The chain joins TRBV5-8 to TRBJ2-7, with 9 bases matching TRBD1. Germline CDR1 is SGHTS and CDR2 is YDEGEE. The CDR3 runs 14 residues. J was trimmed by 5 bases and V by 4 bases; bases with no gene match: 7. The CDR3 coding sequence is TGTGCCAGCAGCCCCCGGGACAGGGTGAACGAGCAGTACTTC. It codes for CASSPRDRVNEQYF.

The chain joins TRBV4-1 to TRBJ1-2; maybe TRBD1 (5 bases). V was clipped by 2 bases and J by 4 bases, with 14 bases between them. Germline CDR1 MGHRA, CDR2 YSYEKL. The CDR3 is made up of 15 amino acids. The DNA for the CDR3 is TGCGCCAGCAGCCAATTTCCCGGGGCCCCCTATGGCTACACCTTC. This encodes CASSQFPGAPYGYTF.

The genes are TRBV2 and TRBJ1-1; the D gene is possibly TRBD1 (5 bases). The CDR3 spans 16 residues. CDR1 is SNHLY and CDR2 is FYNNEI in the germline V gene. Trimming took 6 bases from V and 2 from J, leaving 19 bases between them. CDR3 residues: CASRVSGRRTNTEAFF. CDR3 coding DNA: TGTGCCAGCAGGGTTTCAGGGAGGAGAACCAACACTGAAGCTTTCTTT.

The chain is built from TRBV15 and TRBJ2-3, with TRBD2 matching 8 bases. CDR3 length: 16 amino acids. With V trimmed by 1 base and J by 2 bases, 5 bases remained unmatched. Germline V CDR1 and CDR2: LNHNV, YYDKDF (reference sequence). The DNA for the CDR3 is TGTGCCACCAGCAGAGTGGGCGGGGGGCCCACAGATACGCAGTATTTT. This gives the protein CATSRVGGGPTDTQYF. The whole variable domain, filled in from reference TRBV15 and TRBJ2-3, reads DAMVIQNPRYQVTQFGKPVTLSCSQTLNHNVMYWYQQKSSQAPKLLFHYYDKDFNNEADTPDNFQSRRPNTSFCFLDIRSPGLGDTAMYLCATSRVGGGPTDTQYFGPGTRLTVL.